Below are 23 T cell receptor beta chains sequenced from a single sample in a study of cytomegalovirus exposure and HLA in healthy donors. The PCR had 60 Vbeta and 13 Jbeta primers. TCRdb's copy holds only in-frame clones and misses some; the assay was immunoSEQ multiplex PCR. The sample has about 160,000 clones; approximately 80% are singletons. The specimen sequenced was PBMCs. These receptors were obtained from a male donor in good health and CMV-seropositive.

This clone showed up just a few times. The J gene is TRBJ1-4, the V gene TRBV7-2, with D possibly being TRBD1 (5 bases). V dropped 1 base and J dropped 8 bases, with 14 bases sitting between them. The germline V gene has CDR1 SGHTA and CDR2 FQGNSA. This CDR3 is built from 15 residues. This chain's CDR3 is CASSLVGGSYEKLFF. The DNA of the CDR3 is TGTGCCAGCAGCTTAGTCGGGGGATCTTACGAAAAACTGTTTTTT.

This clone was recorded a few times. Other DNA variants within this sample encode the same CDR3. The V gene is TRBV5-1, the J gene TRBJ1-2; 9 nucleotides align to TRBD1. There are 14 residues in the CDR3. Trimming took 0 bases from V and 3 from J; bases not matched to a gene: 0. Germline CDR1 SGHRS, CDR2 YFSETQ. CDR3 nucleotide sequence: TGCGCCAGCAGCTTGGGACAGGGGGACTATGGCTACACCTTC. It specifies CASSLGQGDYGYTF.

Turning to this clone: The same CDR3 arises from other DNA sequences in this sample as well. The DNA for the CDR3 is TGTGCCAGCACTCGGGACAGCCCCGAGGGAGGCTACACCTTC. It translates to CASTRDSPEGGYTF. The chain recombines TRBV6-1 with TRBJ1-2, with 7 nucleotides matching TRBD1. V lost 7 bases to trimming and J lost 8 bases; unmatched junction nucleotides: 13. The CDR3 has 14 amino acids. Germline V lookup: CDR1 MNHNS, CDR2 SASEGT.

The chain couples TRBV7-9 to TRBJ2-3; 9 bases line up with TRBD1. The CDR3 has 18 amino acids. After removal of 1 base from V and 5 bases from J, the junction contained 13 bases not matched to a gene. Germline values: CDR1 SEHNR, CDR2 FQNEAQ (reference sequence). CDR3 region: CASSLEGQGSPWGDTQYF. CDR3 nucleotides: TGTGCCAGCAGCTTAGAGGGACAGGGTTCCCCATGGGGAGATACGCAGTATTTT.

The rearrangement joins TRBV6-5 to TRBJ2-7; 13 bases map to TRBD2. The CDR3 contains 16 residues. The J segment lost 3 bases and the V segment lost 0 bases, leaving 2 bases of the junction unmatched. Germline-derived CDR1 and CDR2 are MNHEY and SVGAGI. CDR3 sequence: CASSYSGTSGNYEQYF. The CDR3 DNA reads TGTGCCAGCAGTTACTCAGGGACTAGCGGGAACTACGAGCAGTACTTC.

This rearrangement joins TRBV13 to TRBJ1-3; D is possibly TRBD1 (5 bases). Trimming took off 3 bases at V and 3 bases at J, with 15 bases between the two ends. CDR1 is PRHDT and CDR2 is FYEKMQ in the germline V gene (reference sequence). CDR3 size: 16 residues. In DNA form, the CDR3 reads TGTGCCAGCAGCTTTGCCCAGGGAGGGATTGGAAACACCATATATTTT. This gives the protein CASSFAQGGIGNTIYF.

Here the CDR3 DNA reads TGTGCCAGCAGTTACCCGGGGGAATACGAGCAGTACTTC. Amino acids: CASSYPGEYEQYF. This chain uses TRBV6-5 with TRBJ2-5; possibly TRBD2 for D (6 bases). The tail of the sequence fits TRBJ2-7 better, so the J call may be wrong. Germline assignment: CDR1 MNHEY and CDR2 SVGAGI. This CDR3 has 13 residues.

This clone was recorded a few times. The chain carries TRBV30 and TRBJ2-5; TRBD1 might be the D (6 bases). Trimming cost V 8 bases and J 3 bases, with 22 bases left between them. Germline-derived CDR1 and CDR2 are GTSNPN and SVGIG (reference sequence). This CDR3 region has 15 residues. The CDR3 loop reads CASSLGWAGEETQYF. DNA of the CDR3: TGTGCCAGCAGCCTGGGTTGGGCAGGGGAAGAGACCCAGTACTTC.

The chain is built from TRBV18 and TRBJ1-1; tentatively, D is TRBD1 (6 bases). CDR3 length equals 16 residues. Trimming stripped 0 bases from V and 0 bases from J, with 11 bases between. Germline-derived CDR1 and CDR2 are KGHSH and LQKENI. CDR3 nucleotide sequence: TGTGCCAGCTCACCACCAAATGGACAGATGAACACTGAAGCTTTCTTT. This sequence encodes CASSPPNGQMNTEAFF.

This clone has a single count. The rearrangement uses TRBV19 and TRBJ2-3; D gene ambiguous. In germline, CDR1 is LNHDA, CDR2 SQIVND (reference sequence). The CDR3 loop spans 13 amino acids. The ends were cut back, 7 bases at V and 0 bases at J, with 8 bases in the middle. Here the CDR3 reads CASMSTSTDTQYF. CDR3 nucleotides: TGTGCCAGTATGAGCACTAGCACAGATACGCAGTATTTT. Based on the CDR3 plus reference TRBV19 and TRBJ2-3, the full variable domain is DGGITQSPKYLFRKEGQNVTLSCEQNLNHDAMYWYRQDPGQGLRLIYYSQIVNDFQKGDIAEGYSVSREKKESFPLTVTSAQKNPTAFYLCASMSTSTDTQYFGPGTRLTVL.

The chain uses TRBV7-9 and TRBJ1-2, with D perhaps TRBD1 (6 bases). Germline lookup yields CDR1 SEHNR and CDR2 FQNEAQ (reference sequence). Trimming removed 0 bases at V and 5 bases at J, with 10 bases between. The CDR3 has 14 amino acids. This CDR3 is CASSLAGQFYGYTF. The CDR3 DNA follows: TGTGCCAGCAGCTTAGCAGGACAGTTTTATGGCTACACCTTC.

The rearrangement uses TRBV18 and TRBJ1-2, with a tentative D call TRBD1 (5 bases). Trimming left V 2 bases short and J 6 bases short, with 13 bases between. Germline CDR1 and CDR2: KGHSH and LQKENI. The CDR3 contains 14 residues. The CDR3 loop is CASSPATQADGYTF. In DNA, the CDR3 is TGTGCCAGCTCACCAGCCACACAGGCAGATGGCTACACCTTC.

This rearrangement joins TRBV5-4 to TRBJ2-7, with D unresolved. V was pared by 3 bases and J by 4 bases, with 5 bases between. Germline V gives CDR1 SGHNT, CDR2 YYREEE (reference sequence). This CDR3 region has 11 residues. CDR3 region: CASSSSYEQYF. In DNA, the CDR3 is TGTGCCAGCAGCTCTTCGTACGAGCAGTACTTC.

The rearrangement links TRBV28 to TRBJ1-2; D gene ambiguous. Trimming left V 6 bases short and J 4 bases short, with 18 bases between. Germline V lookup: CDR1 MDHEN, CDR2 SYDVKM. The CDR3 totals 15 residues. The CDR3 bases are TGTGCCAGCAGCCGCGGACTCACGGCGAGCTATGGCTACACCTTC. Amino acid sequence: CASSRGLTASYGYTF.

This clone was seen once. The chain combines TRBV6-1 with TRBJ1-4, with D unclear. The CDR3 length is 12 residues. Germline V CDR1 and CDR2: MNHNS, SASEGT. The ends were cut back, 7 bases at V and 8 bases at J, with 11 bases in the middle. CDR3 protein: CASIGPGEKLFF. Here the CDR3 DNA reads TGTGCCAGCATAGGGCCGGGGGAAAAACTGTTTTTT.

On this clone itself: The junction and the germline gene differ at one end; a read error may be behind it. The chain couples TRBV27 to TRBJ2-3; TRBD2 aligns across 8 bases. This CDR3 spans 15 amino acids. Per germline, CDR1 MNHEY and CDR2 SMNVEV (reference sequence). CDR3 nucleotides: TGTGCCAGCAATTTAGCGGGGCGGGGCACAGATACGCAGTATTTT. Amino acids: CASNLAGRGTDTQYF.

The chain employs TRBV28 and TRBJ2-7; 9 bases agree with TRBD2. The germline V gene encodes CDR1 MDHEN and CDR2 SYDVKM. CDR3 size: 18 residues. With V trimmed by 5 bases and J by 6 bases, 20 bases remained unmatched. For the CDR3, the DNA is TGTGCCAGCAGTAAGGCCCTAGGGGTCTCTAGCGGGACTCTCGAGCAGTACTTC. Its translation is CASSKALGVSSGTLEQYF.

The chain recombines TRBV5-1 with TRBJ2-3; D gene unclear. Trimming removed 6 bases at V and 8 bases at J, with 13 bases between. Germline-derived CDR1 and CDR2 are SGHRS and YFSETQ. This CDR3 region has 12 residues. The CDR3 nucleotides read TGCGCCAGCACCTACGCCGGCGGTACGCAGTATTTT. This encodes CASTYAGGTQYF.

The rearrangement links TRBV28 to TRBJ1-2; TRBD1 matches at 9 bases. The CDR3 consists of 17 residues. Germline CDR1 is MDHEN and CDR2 is SYDVKM. V lost 3 bases to trimming and J lost 4 bases; unmatched junction nucleotides: 12. For the CDR3, the DNA is TGTGCCAGCAGTTTCCCGACAGGGGGGGAAATGTCCTATGGCTACACCTTC. Protein sequence: CASSFPTGGEMSYGYTF.

This clone occurred once. The chain links TRBV25-1 to TRBJ1-6, with D maybe TRBD1 (6 bases). V was trimmed by 7 bases and J by 7 bases, leaving 14 bases between them. In germline, CDR1 is MGHDK, CDR2 SYGVNS. The CDR3 is made up of 14 amino acids. CDR3: CASTEQGGNSPLHF. The DNA of the CDR3 is TGTGCCAGCACCGAACAGGGTGGAAATTCACCCCTCCACTTT.

V usage is TRBV27 and J usage is TRBJ1-2; TRBD1 aligns across 8 bases. The germline V gene has CDR1 MNHEY and CDR2 SMNVEV (reference sequence). J was trimmed by 6 bases and V by 4 bases; bases with no gene match: 7. This CDR3 spans 14 amino acids. CDR3 residues: CASSSPGGINGYTF. CDR3 nucleotides: TGTGCCAGCAGTTCGCCAGGGGGCATCAATGGCTACACCTTC.

The chain couples TRBV9 to TRBJ2-3, with 9 bases lining up with TRBD2. The CDR3 has 14 amino acids. V was pared by 0 bases and J by 7 bases, with 3 bases of the junction left unmatched. Per germline, CDR1 SGDLS and CDR2 YYNGEE. CDR3 in amino acids: CASSVDLAGNTQYF. The CDR3 nucleotides are TGTGCCAGCAGCGTAGACCTAGCGGGGAATACGCAGTATTTT.

The chain has TRBV9 and TRBJ1-5; 7 bases are a match to TRBD1. This CDR3 region has 15 residues. The V segment lost 2 bases and the J segment 4 bases; nucleotides outside the gene matches: 6. Germline CDR1 reads SGDLS; CDR2 reads YYNGEE. The CDR3: CASSVTGAINQPQHF. CDR3 nucleotide sequence: TGTGCCAGCAGCGTCACAGGGGCGATAAATCAGCCCCAGCATTTT. The variable domain in full, with the rest retrieved from reference TRBV9 and TRBJ1-5, is DSGVTQTPKHLITATGQRVTLRCSPRSGDLSVYWYQQSLDQGLQFLIQYYNGEERAKGNILERFSAQQFPDLHSELNLSSLELGDSALYFCASSVTGAINQPQHFGDGTRLSIL.